Following are 3 T cell receptor beta chains from one sample sequenced in a study of CD4+ T cells in melanoma. The protocol was immunoSEQ multiplex PCR, while the TCRdb copy is restricted to in-frame clones and leaves out a portion. The sample carries about 21,000 clones, almost 85% recorded once. Sequenced: cells from a culture (not recorded whether cultured in vitro). The source is a human donor with melanoma.

This clone was seen a single time. The chain combines TRBV30 with TRBJ1-1, with 7 bases identical to TRBD1. J lost 3 bases, V lost 1 base, and 8 bases had no gene match. The CDR3 is made up of 15 amino acids. Per the germline V gene, CDR1 is GTSNPN and CDR2 is SVGIG (reference sequence). The CDR3 region is CAWSGDSTIYTEAFF. In nucleotides, the CDR3 is TGTGCCTGGAGTGGGGACAGTACGATATACACTGAAGCTTTCTTT.

The chain carries TRBV19 and TRBJ1-5; D is uncertain. The V end lost 7 bases, the J end lost 2 bases, and 9 bases lay between the germline ends. CDR3 size: 13 residues. CDR1 is LNHDA, CDR2 SQIVND, per germline (reference sequence). CDR3 in DNA: TGTGCCAGTAACTTCCCCGGCAATCAGCCCCAGCATTTT. It yields the protein CASNFPGNQPQHF.

J is TRBJ1-2 and V is TRBV4-2, with D perhaps TRBD1 (5 bases). The CDR3 extends over 16 amino acids. The germline gives CDR1 LGHNA, CDR2 YNFKEQ. Trimming took 4 bases from V and 7 from J, leaving 22 bases between them. CDR3 in amino acids: CASSPEARGEAAGYTF. The DNA of the CDR3 is TGTGCCAGCAGCCCGGAGGCGCGGGGGGAGGCGGCTGGCTACACCTTC.